Given below is one T cell receptor (beta chain) in context. These data belong to a study of blood T cell repertoires in COVID-19. Measured with immunoSEQ multiplex PCR; TCRdb has only the in-frame clones, and not every one. The data hold about 370,000 clones, with over 75% observed a single time. The germline CDR1 and CDR2 sequences are LGHNA and YSLEER. V dropped 3 bases and J dropped 4; count of bases not matched to a gene: 5. This CDR3 region has 14 residues. This chain links TRBV4-3 with TRBJ2-7; 8 positions match TRBD2. The clonotype comes from a woman aged 25 to 39 with COVID-19, enrolled during active disease. Sequenced material: peripheral blood. CDR3 protein: CASSQEAGVYEQYF. The CDR3 DNA sequence: TGCGCCAGCAGCCAGGAAGCGGGAGTTTACGAGCAGTACTTC.